A single sample gave rise to the 18 T cell receptor beta chains below, sequenced in a study of blood T cell repertoires in COVID-19. Generated by immunoSEQ multiplex PCR, the TCRdb table keeps only in-frame clones and is missing some. This sample has around 300,000 clones; roughly nine tenths occur once, and the top ten carry approximately 2.4%. Sequenced sample: PBMCs or T cells enriched from blood (not recorded which). The receptors were gathered from a woman between 18 and 29 years old who had recovered from COVID-19.

V and J are TRBV28 and TRBJ2-7; 13 nucleotides line up with TRBD2. V lost 7 bases and J lost 2; bases outside the gene matches: 11. The CDR3 is 17 residues long. Germline V lookup: CDR1 MDHEN, CDR2 SYDVKM. The DNA for the CDR3 is TGTGCCAGCACCGCTCCACTGACTAGCGGGAGGACCTACGAGCAGTACTTC. Its protein is CASTAPLTSGRTYEQYF.

J is TRBJ2-7 and V is TRBV9; TRBD1 matches at 7 bases. J gave up 6 bases and V 3 bases, and 9 bases lay outside the gene matches. The CDR3 has 14 residues. Germline V gene sequence: CDR1 SGDLS, CDR2 YYNGEE. The CDR3 nucleotides read TGTGCCAGCAGCGAACAGGGGACCCTTTCCGAGCAGTACTTC. Its translation is CASSEQGTLSEQYF.

The chain joins TRBV11-2 to TRBJ2-3; TRBD2 agrees at 8 bases. The junction had 18 bases not matched to a gene; V was cut back by 2 bases and J by 5 bases. This CDR3 region has 19 residues. Germline V gives CDR1 SGHAT, CDR2 FQNNGV. In DNA, the CDR3 is TGTGCCAGCAGCTTAAGCGGGAGTAAGTCAGTCCTTTGGCTAGATACGCAGTATTTT. Protein: CASSLSGSKSVLWLDTQYF.

The genes are TRBV6-1 and TRBJ2-2, with D possibly matching TRBD1 (6 bases). This CDR3 is built from 16 residues. The germline V gene encodes CDR1 MNHNS and CDR2 SASEGT. The V and J ends lost 4 bases and 5 bases respectively, with 17 bases between them. Written as DNA, the CDR3 is TGTGCCAGCAGTGTCGATCAGGGGATATTAACCGGGGAGCTGTTTTTT. It translates to CASSVDQGILTGELFF.

This clone has just one count. The genes are TRBV27 and TRBJ2-7; 9 nucleotides align to TRBD1. Germline V gene lookup returns CDR1 MNHEY and CDR2 SMNVEV (reference sequence). J was trimmed by 3 bases and V by 1 base; bases with no gene match: 7. There are 16 residues in the CDR3. CDR3 DNA sequence: TGTGCCAGCAGTTTATATCCGGGACAGGGTTTCTACGAGCAGTACTTC. This encodes CASSLYPGQGFYEQYF.

About this clone: This specimen includes other DNA sequences encoding the same CDR3. V and J are TRBV3-1 (or the pseudogene TRBV3-2) and TRBJ2-5; TRBD1 aligns across 8 bases. The CDR3 extends over 16 amino acids. V trimming: 1 base; J trimming: 2 bases; junction bases outside the gene matches: 6. CDR1 is LGHDT and CDR2 is YNNKEL in the germline V gene (reference sequence). CDR3 protein: CASSQAAGGGQETQYF. DNA for the CDR3: TGTGCCAGCAGCCAAGCTGCAGGGGGCGGACAAGAGACCCAGTACTTC.

The count of this clone is one. This chain uses TRBV27 with TRBJ1-2, with a possible D match to TRBD1 (5 bases). The CDR3 contains 16 residues. Trimming left V 4 bases short and J 7 bases short, with 22 bases between. The germline CDR1 and CDR2 sequences are MNHEY and SMNVEV (reference sequence). The CDR3 sequence is CASSSDMENLPGGYTF. CDR3 DNA: TGTGCCAGCAGTTCGGACATGGAAAATCTACCGGGTGGCTACACCTTC.

The chain carries TRBV4-1 and TRBJ2-1; D not resolved. The CDR3 is 15 amino acids. Germline CDR1 is MGHRA and CDR2 is YSYEKL. V lost 4 bases to trimming and J lost 5 bases, with 15 bases between them. The CDR3 spells CASSLGTDQNNEQFF. The CDR3 DNA reads TGCGCCAGCAGCCTCGGTACAGACCAAAACAATGAGCAGTTCTTC.

The chain joins TRBV7-9 to TRBJ1-2; a weak D match, TRBD1 (6 bases). The CDR3 consists of 15 residues. The germline V gene has CDR1 SEHNR and CDR2 FQNEAQ (reference sequence). The germline V and J ends were trimmed by 0 bases and 8 bases, with 16 bases remaining between them. In DNA, the CDR3 is TGTGCCAGCAGCTTAGCGGCCAGGGGAGCGAGGGGCTACACCTTC. Its translation: CASSLAARGARGYTF.

This clone was detected only once. The rearrangement joins TRBV30 to TRBJ2-2; 8 bases map to TRBD2. V shed 0 bases and J 0 bases; nucleotides not matched to a gene: 6. Germline V gene sequence: CDR1 GTSNPN, CDR2 SVGIG (reference sequence). The CDR3 is 17 residues long. The CDR3 protein is CAWSVYSGNANTGELFF. CDR3 bases: TGTGCCTGGAGTGTCTATAGCGGGAATGCGAACACCGGGGAGCTGTTTTTT.

V and J are TRBV6-6 and TRBJ2-1; a weak D match, TRBD1 (6 bases). Germline CDR1 is MNHNY and CDR2 is SVGAGI (reference sequence). The V end lost 6 bases, the J end lost 10 bases, and 22 bases lay between the germline ends. The CDR3 extends over 15 amino acids. The CDR3 DNA reads TGTGCCAGCAGCCCCGACCGGGACACACGTGGGGAGCAGTTCTTC. This sequence encodes CASSPDRDTRGEQFF.

V and J are TRBV19 and TRBJ1-1; D not resolved. This CDR3 has 13 residues. V was cut by 6 bases and J by 5 bases, with 13 bases left in between. The germline V gene has CDR1 LNHDA and CDR2 SQIVND (reference sequence). The CDR3 region is CASRREIGTEAFF. The CDR3 DNA sequence: TGTGCCAGTAGGAGGGAGATCGGGACTGAAGCTTTCTTT.

The chain carries TRBV28 and TRBJ2-5; 7 positions agree with TRBD1. The V gene's germline CDR1 is MDHEN and CDR2 SYDVKM. Trimming removed 6 bases from V and 2 bases from J; junction bases left unmatched: 6. The CDR3 is made up of 14 amino acids. In DNA form, the CDR3 reads TGTGCCAGCAGACGGGGACAGCCTCAAGAGACCCAGTACTTC. This codes for CASRRGQPQETQYF.

The chain is built from TRBV18 and TRBJ2-3; the match to TRBD1 covers 10 bases. CDR3 length: 14 residues. J was trimmed by 6 bases and V by 3 bases; bases with no gene match: 3. CDR1 KGHSH and CDR2 LQKENI come from the germline V gene. CDR3 region: CASSPGQGVDTQYF. The CDR3 DNA is TGTGCCAGCTCACCCGGACAGGGGGTGGATACGCAGTATTTT.

At least ten counts were recorded for this clone. The V and J genes are TRBV5-8 and TRBJ1-6; 7 positions match TRBD1. The CDR3 consists of 15 residues. V shed 0 bases, J shed 6 bases, and the junction held 3 bases outside the gene matches. Germline loops: CDR1 SGHTS, CDR2 YDEGEE. The CDR3 is CASSLGQGGNSPLHF. The CDR3 DNA reads as TGTGCCAGCAGCTTGGGACAGGGAGGTAATTCACCCCTCCACTTT.

This clone has a single count. CDR3 amino acids: CASRDRDYQNIQYF. The CDR3 bases are TGTGCCAGCAGGGACAGGGACTACCAAAACATTCAGTACTTC. The chain links TRBV2 to TRBJ2-4; possible D gene TRBD1, 8 bases. V shed 6 bases and J shed 5 bases, with 14 bases lying between them. Germline-derived CDR1 and CDR2 are SNHLY and FYNNEI. CDR3 length: 14 residues. Full variable domain (remainder filled in from reference TRBV2 and TRBJ2-4): EPEVTQTPSHQVTQMGQEVILRCVPISNHLYFYWYRQILGQKVEFLVSFYNNEISEKSEIFDDQFSVERPDGSNFTLKIRSTKLEDSAMYFCASRDRDYQNIQYFGAGTRLSVL.

This chain links TRBV6-5 with TRBJ1-1; D gene unclear. V lost 0 bases, J lost 5 bases, and 16 bases lay in between. This CDR3 contains 16 residues. Germline V gene lookup returns CDR1 MNHEY and CDR2 SVGAGI. CDR3 bases: TGTGCCAGCAGTTACTCACTCCGGGGTCCCGAAACTGAAGCTTTCTTT. It encodes CASSYSLRGPETEAFF.

The chain carries TRBV11-3 and TRBJ2-1; TRBD2 agrees at 14 bases. Germline CDR1 reads SGHNT; CDR2 reads YENEEA. After removal of 5 bases from V and 8 bases from J, the junction contained 11 bases not matched to a gene. CDR3 length: 17 amino acids. The CDR3 DNA reads as TGTGCCAGCAGCATCATGAAGGGACTAGCGGGGGTTGATGAGCAGTTCTTC. This translates into CASSIMKGLAGVDEQFF.